Below, 6 T cell receptor beta chains from the same sample are listed, as sequenced in a study of T cells after yellow fever vaccination. A single record per CDR3 protein comes from TCRdb applying MiXCR to the 5' RACE reads. The repertoire holds about 260,000 distinct CDR3 sequences, with approximately 12% as singletons. Specimen: CD4+ T cells sorted from PBMCs, collected 45 days after the yellow fever booster vaccination. Receptor source: a young man who received the YFV17D yellow fever vaccine.

This clonotype was found many times. The chain couples TRBV9 to TRBJ2-2; 11 nucleotides align to TRBD2. In germline, CDR1 is SGDLS, CDR2 YYNGEE. The length of the CDR3 is 16 residues. J lost 4 bases, V lost 3 bases, and 5 bases had no gene match. The CDR3 DNA is TGTGCCAGCAGCGCGGTAGCGGGAGGGTTCACCGGGGAGCTGTTTTTT. Encoded protein: CASSAVAGGFTGELFF. Together with reference TRBV9 and TRBJ2-2, the CDR3 gives the full variable domain: DSGVTQTPKHLITATGQRVTLRCSPRSGDLSVYWYQQSLDQGLQFLIQYYNGEERAKGNILERFSAQQFPDLHSELNLSSLELGDSALYFCASSAVAGGFTGELFFGEGSRLTVL.

This chain's CDR3 is CASSPPLFEGIDEQFF. The CDR3 DNA follows: TGCGCCAGCAGCCCTCCTCTGTTCGAGGGAATCGATGAGCAGTTCTTC. The chain has TRBV5-1 and TRBJ2-1; weak D call: TRBD2 (5 bases). Trimming removed 4 bases at V and 8 bases at J, with 22 bases between. The CDR3 is 16 residues long. Germline values: CDR1 SGHRS, CDR2 YFSETQ.

This chain uses TRBV20-1 with TRBJ1-4; 9 bases align to TRBD1. The germline V gene has CDR1 DFQATT and CDR2 SNEGSKA (reference sequence). This CDR3 comprises 16 residues. Trimming removed 4 bases from V and 5 bases from J; junction bases left unmatched: 11. CDR3 DNA sequence: TGCAGTGCTACCCCGGGACAGGGAGTTGAGAATGAAAAACTGTTTTTT. Translating it yields CSATPGQGVENEKLFF.

The CDR3 loop is CASSLRQTTDTQYF. The CDR3 bases are TGCGCCAGCAGCTTGAGGCAGACCACAGATACGCAGTATTTT. The chain has TRBV5-1 and TRBJ2-3; D call uncertain. Germline lookup yields CDR1 SGHRS and CDR2 YFSETQ. The germline V and J ends were trimmed by 1 base and 2 bases, with 8 bases remaining between them. The CDR3 is made up of 14 amino acids.

V usage is TRBV27 and J usage is TRBJ2-7, with a tentative D call TRBD2 (5 bases). CDR1 is MNHEY and CDR2 is SMNVEV in the germline V gene (reference sequence). The CDR3 consists of 13 residues. Trimming removed 3 bases from V and 2 bases from J, with 8 bases in between. In DNA, the CDR3 is TGTGCCAGCAGTTTTTACGGGACCTACGAGCAGTACTTC. As protein: CASSFYGTYEQYF.

The chain carries TRBV14 and TRBJ2-4; possibly TRBD1 or TRBD2 for D (5 bases each). V dropped 2 bases and J dropped 7 bases, with 9 bases sitting between them. Germline V CDR1 and CDR2: SGHDN, FVKESK. The CDR3 is 13 residues long. The CDR3 reads CASSQWDGNIQYF. The CDR3 region has the DNA TGTGCCAGCAGCCAATGGGACGGTAACATTCAGTACTTC.